The 9 T cell receptor beta chains in this list originate from one sample, sequenced in a study of response to subunit inactivated influenza vaccine. One entry per CDR3 protein, called by TCRdb with MiXCR from the RT-PCR reads. This table has about 520,000 distinct CDR3 sequences, approximately 11% appearing once. This specimen was PBMCs from blood, taken around seven weeks after vaccination. Receptors originate from a man between 45 and 60 years old who received an inactivated influenza vaccine.

The genes are TRBV7-8 and TRBJ2-3; D remains unclear. V was cut by 4 bases and J by 8 bases, with 13 bases left in between. The germline V gene encodes CDR1 SGHVS and CDR2 FQNEAQ. This CDR3 has 13 amino acids. The CDR3 DNA follows: TGTGCCAGCAGCTCAGCTAGGGATGCTACGCAGTATTTT. It translates to CASSSARDATQYF.

This clonotype has just a few counts. This rearrangement joins TRBV7-2 to TRBJ2-7; D might be TRBD1 or TRBD2, each matching 5 bases. Trimming cost V 6 bases and J 2 bases, with 17 bases left between them. This CDR3 is 15 amino acids long. In germline, CDR1 is SGHTA, CDR2 FQGNSA. The CDR3 spells CASSRDSGLAYEQYF. The CDR3 nucleotides read TGTGCCAGCAGTCGAGACAGCGGTCTCGCCTACGAGCAGTACTTC.

This clonotype was counted ten times or more. J is TRBJ2-1 and V is TRBV12-3 or TRBV12-4; no clear D gene. V was pared by 8 bases and J by 4 bases, with 9 bases between. This CDR3 has 12 amino acids. CDR3 amino acids: CASQRLYNEQFF. DNA for the CDR3: TGTGCCAGCCAGCGCCTATACAATGAGCAGTTCTTC.

The rearrangement uses TRBV2 and TRBJ2-7; TRBD2 aligns across 11 bases. With V trimmed by 7 bases and J by 0 bases, 8 bases remained unmatched. This CDR3 comprises 16 residues. Looked up from germline, CDR1 is SNHLY and CDR2 is FYNNEI. The CDR3 bases are TGTGCCAGCATACGACTAGCGGGGCAGGACTCCTACGAGCAGTACTTC. Amino acids: CASIRLAGQDSYEQYF.

The gene calls are TRBV5-1 and TRBJ1-1, with D unresolved. The CDR3 totals 13 residues. V was trimmed by 7 bases and J by 10 bases, leaving 20 bases between them. The V gene's germline CDR1 is SGHRS and CDR2 YFSETQ. The CDR3 DNA is TGCGCCAGCTCGGACCCACCCGGTCTCGGAGCTTTCTTT. Its translation: CASSDPPGLGAFF.

This clonotype was detected many times. The genes are TRBV6-5 and TRBJ1-2, with D possibly being TRBD1 (6 bases). Germline V CDR1 and CDR2: MNHEY, SVGAGI. Trimming removed 0 bases from V and 4 bases from J, with 9 bases in between. The CDR3 consists of 14 residues. The CDR3 loop reads CASSYSTGAYGYTF. The CDR3 region has the DNA TGTGCCAGCAGTTACTCGACAGGCGCCTATGGCTACACCTTC.

J is TRBJ2-3 and V is TRBV6-2 or TRBV6-3; 10 bases agree with TRBD2. CDR3 size: 16 residues. CDR1 and CDR2 (germline): MNHEY, SVGEGT. V was pared by 8 bases and J by 5 bases, with 13 bases of the junction left unmatched. In nucleotides, the CDR3 is TGTGCCAGCTCCCAGCCCAGCGGGAGGGCCAGAGATACGCAGTATTTT. Its protein is CASSQPSGRARDTQYF.

This clonotype has only a few counts. J is TRBJ1-2 and V is TRBV12-3 or TRBV12-4, with D perhaps matching TRBD1 (5 bases). Between the trimmed V and J ends, which lost 6 bases and 4 bases, there was a span of 12 bases. The CDR3 runs to 13 residues. CDR3 loop: CASRRDGPYGYTF. Written as DNA, the CDR3 is TGTGCCAGCAGGAGGGACGGCCCCTATGGCTACACCTTC.

This clonotype was counted a few times. The genes are TRBV20-1 and TRBJ1-1; 10 nucleotides agree with TRBD1. V shed 0 bases and J 8 bases; nucleotides not matched to a gene: 6. There are 14 residues in the CDR3. Germline lookup yields CDR1 DFQATT and CDR2 SNEGSKA (reference sequence). For the CDR3, the DNA is TGCAGTGCTAGAGAGATTGGGACAGGGGAAGAAGCTTTCTTT. The encoded protein is CSAREIGTGEEAFF.